The clone carrying this T cell receptor (beta chain) has at least ten counts. The data were taken from a study of T cells after yellow fever vaccination. In TCRdb, the 5' RACE reads were re-called with MiXCR into one record per CDR3 protein. This sample carries some 69,000 distinct CDR3 sequences, about 6% of them seen once, and the ten largest clones take roughly 2%. With 1 base removed from V and 0 bases from J, the gap between germline ends came to 6 bases. Germline V lookup: CDR1 SGHTA, CDR2 FQGNSA. This CDR3 contains 15 residues. The genes are TRBV7-2 and TRBJ2-2; D is unresolved. The sequence came from a man between 18 and 35 years old who received the YFV17D yellow fever vaccine. Material: CD4+ T cells sorted from PBMCs, obtained roughly 14 days after the first yellow fever vaccination. CDR3 DNA: TGTGCCAGCAGCTTAGGAAGATCGAACACCGGGGAGCTGTTTTTT. It specifies CASSLGRSNTGELFF.